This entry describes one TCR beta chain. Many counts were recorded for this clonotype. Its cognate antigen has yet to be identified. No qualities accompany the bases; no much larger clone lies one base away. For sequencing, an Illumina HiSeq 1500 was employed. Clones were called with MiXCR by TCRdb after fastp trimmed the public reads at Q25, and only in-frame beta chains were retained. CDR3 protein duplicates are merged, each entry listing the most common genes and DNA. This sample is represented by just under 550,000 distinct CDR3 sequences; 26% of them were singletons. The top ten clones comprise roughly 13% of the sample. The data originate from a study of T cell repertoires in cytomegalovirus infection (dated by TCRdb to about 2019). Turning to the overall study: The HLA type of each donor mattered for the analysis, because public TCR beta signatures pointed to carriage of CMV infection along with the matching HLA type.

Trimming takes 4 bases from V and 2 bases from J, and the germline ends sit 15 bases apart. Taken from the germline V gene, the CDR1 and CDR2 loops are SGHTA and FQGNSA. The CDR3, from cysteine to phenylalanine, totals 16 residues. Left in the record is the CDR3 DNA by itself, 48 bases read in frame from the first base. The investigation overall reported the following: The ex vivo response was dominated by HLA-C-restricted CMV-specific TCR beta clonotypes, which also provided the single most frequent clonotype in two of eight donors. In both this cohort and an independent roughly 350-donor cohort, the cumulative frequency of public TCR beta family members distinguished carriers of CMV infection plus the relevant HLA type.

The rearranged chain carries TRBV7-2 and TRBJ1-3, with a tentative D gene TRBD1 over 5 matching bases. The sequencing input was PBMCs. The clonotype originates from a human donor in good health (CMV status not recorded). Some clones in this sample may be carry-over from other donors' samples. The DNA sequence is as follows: TGTGCCAGCAGCTGGGGGTTGCGAGGGGCTGGAAACACCATATATTTT. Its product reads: CASSWGLRGAGNTIYF. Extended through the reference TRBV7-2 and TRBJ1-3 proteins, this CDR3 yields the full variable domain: GAGVSQSPSNKVTEKGKDVELRCDPISGHTALYWYRQSLGQGLEFLIYFQGNSAPDKSGLPSDRFSAERTGGSVSTLTIQRTQQEDSAVYLCASSWGLRGAGNTIYFGEGSWLTVV.